Below are 6 T cell receptor beta chains sequenced from a single sample in a study of T cells in Graves' hyperthyroidism and ophthalmopathy (dated by TCRdb to between 2018 and 2021). The library was built by means of multiplex PCR. TCRdb shows the sequencer as Illumina HiSeq 2000. Amplification of TCR beta CDR3 regions was carried out from RNA transcripts. For the first round of RT-PCR on the TCR CDR3, the HTBI primer set was used together with the Qiagen OneStep RT-PCR kit. TCRdb ran its own pipeline on the public reads, namely fastp trimming at Q25 and MiXCR clone calling, and kept in-frame beta chains. Rows merge per CDR3 protein into single entries with the most common DNA and genes. In this sample the table shows around 250,000 distinct CDR3 sequences, approximately 25% of which occur a single time. Jointly, the top ten make up roughly 40% of the sample. Sequencing was performed on blood. Receptor source: a woman aged 40 to 50 with Graves' ophthalmopathy.

This clonotype was detected ten times or more. The chain joins TRBV20-1 to TRBJ1-5; 9 positions agree with TRBD1. Germline V gene sequence: CDR1 DFQATT, CDR2 SNEGSKA (reference sequence). The CDR3 contains 15 residues. Losses at the gene ends were 4 bases for V and 5 bases for J; bases not matched to a gene: 9. CDR3 loop: CSATVNRDRDQPQHF. CDR3 nucleotide sequence: TGCAGTGCTACCGTAAACCGGGACAGGGATCAGCCCCAGCATTTT.

In this sample, this clonotype turned up many times. The V and J genes are TRBV18 and TRBJ2-5; D ambiguous. The CDR3 runs to 15 residues. V was trimmed by 2 bases and J by 1 base, leaving 11 bases between them. Per the germline V gene, CDR1 is KGHSH and CDR2 is LQKENI. CDR3 residues: CASSPGDPGQETQYF. DNA of the CDR3: TGTGCCAGCTCACCAGGGGATCCGGGCCAAGAGACCCAGTACTTC.

Ten or more counts support this clonotype. The chain employs TRBV2 and TRBJ2-4; 14 bases line up with TRBD2. This CDR3 has 18 residues. Looked up from germline, CDR1 is SNHLY and CDR2 is FYNNEI. Trimming at V came to 9 bases and at J to 1 base, leaving 11 bases not matched to a gene. The CDR3 reads CASSGTSGSSAAKNIQYF. The CDR3 bases are TGTGCCAGTTCCGGGACTAGCGGGAGTAGCGCGGCCAAAAACATTCAGTACTTC.

This clonotype was detected many times. The V and J genes are TRBV11-2 and TRBJ1-1, with a possible D match to TRBD1 (6 bases). Germline V gene data show CDR1 as SGHAT and CDR2 as FQNNGV. This CDR3 is 16 amino acids long. V was trimmed by 4 bases and J by 2 bases, leaving 17 bases between them. The CDR3 nucleotides are TGTGCCAGCAGCTCCCCGGCAGGGGCGTTTAACACTGAAGCTTTCTTT. Amino acids: CASSSPAGAFNTEAFF.

This clonotype was picked up many times. The V gene is TRBV27, the J gene TRBJ2-7; D unclear. CDR3 length: 14 amino acids. V was pared by 2 bases and J by 5 bases, with 13 bases between. From germline, CDR1 is MNHEY and CDR2 SMNVEV (reference sequence). The CDR3, as DNA: TGTGCCAGCAGTTTAAAGGGTTGGAACCACGAGCAGTACTTC. This gives the protein CASSLKGWNHEQYF.

This clonotype was found many times. This chain uses TRBV7-2 with TRBJ2-7, with unresolved D. The CDR3 runs 12 residues. V lost 4 bases to trimming and J lost 0 bases, with 4 bases between them. Looked up from germline, CDR1 is SGHTA and CDR2 is FQGNSA. The CDR3 DNA follows: TGTGCCAGCAGCTCATACTCCTACGAGCAGTACTTC. Protein sequence: CASSSYSYEQYF.